Shown below are 30 T cell receptor beta chains from a single sample sequenced in a study of PD-1 blockade in classical Hodgkin lymphoma. Method: immunoSEQ multiplex PCR; TCRdb's copy keeps in-frame clones and lacks some. The sample includes about 24,000 clones, 84% of them seen just once. Time point of the sample: cycle 4 day 1 (C4D1), after 5 to 7 weeks of nivolumab. Relapse after autologous stem cell transplantation occurred in every patient, and brentuximab vedotin exposure varied. The material sequenced was peripheral blood mononuclear cells (PBMCs), taken before the fourth cycle of nivolumab. The receptor source for this set is a human donor with classical Hodgkin lymphoma.

The chain has TRBV7-9 and TRBJ2-5, with 7 bases aligning to TRBD2. The CDR3 runs 14 residues. CDR1 is SEHNR and CDR2 is FQNEAQ in the germline V gene (reference sequence). V lost 1 base to trimming and J lost 4 bases; unmatched junction nucleotides: 3. The DNA of the CDR3 is TGTGCCAGCAGCTTAGGTGGGAGGGTAGAGACCCAGTACTTC. This sequence encodes CASSLGGRVETQYF.

The chain recombines TRBV28 with TRBJ1-1, with TRBD1 identical over 7 bases. This CDR3 contains 13 residues. The germline V gene encodes CDR1 MDHEN and CDR2 SYDVKM. Unmatched junction bases numbered 5, after V lost 5 bases and J lost 5 bases. The CDR3 bases are TGTGCCAGCAGTCCAGGGGGGGGAACTGAAGCTTTCTTT. Translation: CASSPGGGTEAFF.

The chain links TRBV12-5 to TRBJ2-7; D unresolved. CDR3 size: 15 residues. Trimming took off 2 bases at V and 1 base at J, with 12 bases between the two ends. Germline-derived CDR1 and CDR2 are LGHNT and FRNRAP. CDR3 residues: CASGLNSRRSYEQYF. In DNA form, the CDR3 reads TGTGCTAGTGGTTTGAATTCGCGCAGATCCTACGAGCAGTACTTC.

This clone has only a few counts. V usage is TRBV7-9 and J usage is TRBJ2-2; D is possibly TRBD2 (5 bases). This CDR3 is 15 amino acids long. The V gene's germline CDR1 is SEHNR and CDR2 FQNEAQ (reference sequence). V was clipped by 5 bases and J by 4 bases, with 14 bases between them. For the CDR3, the DNA is TGTGCCAGCAGCGCCTTGGGAGCGTTCACCGGGGAGCTGTTTTTT. It codes for CASSALGAFTGELFF.

This chain uses TRBV5-6 with TRBJ2-7; 10 bases are a match to TRBD1. The CDR3 has 16 amino acids. Germline V gene data show CDR1 as SGHDT and CDR2 as YYEEEE. Germline trimming cut 0 bases from V and 2 bases from J; bases unmatched to any gene: 5. The CDR3 loop reads CASSLGAGTGAYEQYF. In DNA, the CDR3 is TGTGCCAGCAGCTTGGGGGCCGGGACAGGGGCCTACGAGCAGTACTTC.

The genes are TRBV16 and TRBJ1-5; tentatively, D is TRBD1 (6 bases). The CDR3 is 17 residues long. The germline V and J ends were trimmed by 3 bases and 6 bases, with 21 bases remaining between them. The germline gives CDR1 KGHSY, CDR2 FQNENV. The CDR3 nucleotides are TGTGCCAGCAGCCACCCCGAGGGCAGGGGTAGGGGTCAGCCCCAGCATTTT. Residues: CASSHPEGRGRGQPQHF.

This clone appeared once. V usage is TRBV4-3 and J usage is TRBJ1-1, with D maybe TRBD1 (6 bases). Germline lookup yields CDR1 LGHNA and CDR2 YSLEER. The CDR3 has 15 amino acids. V lost 1 base and J 1 base, leaving 10 bases between the germline ends. The CDR3 DNA reads TGCGCCAGCAGCCAAGGACAGGCCGGGAACACTGAAGCTTTCTTT. This gives the protein CASSQGQAGNTEAFF.

The gene calls are TRBV5-1 and TRBJ2-3; 13 nucleotides align to TRBD2. Germline values: CDR1 SGHRS, CDR2 YFSETQ. With V trimmed by 4 bases and J by 4 bases, 6 bases remained unmatched. The CDR3 runs to 16 residues. The CDR3 region is CASSPRTSGSSDTQYF. For the CDR3, the DNA is TGCGCCAGCAGCCCACGGACTAGCGGGAGCTCAGATACGCAGTATTTT.

This clone showed up just once. The chain combines TRBV6-1 with TRBJ1-5; 8 nucleotides line up with TRBD1. The CDR3 totals 15 residues. Germline assignment: CDR1 MNHNS and CDR2 SASEGT. Trimming took 6 bases from V and 3 from J; bases not matched to a gene: 7. CDR3 protein: CASRTGVSDNQPQHF. The CDR3 DNA reads as TGTGCCAGCAGGACAGGGGTTTCCGACAATCAGCCCCAGCATTTT.

This clone was found once. The chain carries TRBV19 and TRBJ1-1; possibly TRBD1 for D (5 bases). CDR3 size: 17 residues. Deletions cut 0 bases from V and 0 bases from J, with 14 bases between. The germline CDR1 and CDR2 sequences are LNHDA and SQIVND (reference sequence). The CDR3 region is CASSIDIRAPMNTEAFF. CDR3 nucleotides: TGTGCCAGTAGTATAGATATCAGGGCCCCGATGAACACTGAAGCTTTCTTT.

The CDR3 loop reads CAISDGVGINEQYF. CDR3 coding DNA: TGTGCCATCAGTGACGGGGTAGGGATTAACGAGCAGTACTTC. The gene calls are TRBV10-3 and TRBJ2-7; maybe TRBD2 (5 bases). Trimming left V 3 bases short and J 5 bases short, with 14 bases between. Per the germline V gene, CDR1 is ENHRY and CDR2 is SYGVKD. The CDR3 runs to 14 residues.

The chain couples TRBV25-1 to TRBJ2-3; D is uncertain. Trimming took 10 bases from V and 0 from J, leaving 11 bases between them. The CDR3 consists of 13 residues. CDR1 is MGHDK, CDR2 SYGVNS, per germline. In DNA, the CDR3 is TGTGCCACCTCAAGGAGAAGCACAGATACGCAGTATTTT. This sequence encodes CATSRRSTDTQYF.

The chain is built from TRBV5-5 and TRBJ2-6; D ambiguous. V dropped 3 bases and J dropped 2 bases, with 3 bases sitting between them. Germline values: CDR1 SGHKS, CDR2 YYEKEE (reference sequence). This CDR3 is built from 13 residues. CDR3 sequence (DNA): TGTGCCAGCAGCTATCCTGGGGCCAACGTCCTGACTTTC. Translating it yields CASSYPGANVLTF.

Details on this clone: The same CDR3 is also encoded by other DNA sequences in this sample. CDR3 region: CASSYSIAGGTYEQYF. For the CDR3, the DNA is TGTGCCAGCAGTTACTCAATCGCGGGAGGTACCTACGAGCAGTACTTC. The V and J genes are TRBV6-5 and TRBJ2-7; TRBD2 agrees at 8 bases. CDR3 length equals 16 residues. After removal of 0 bases from V and 2 bases from J, the junction contained 6 bases not matched to a gene. The germline V gene has CDR1 MNHEY and CDR2 SVGAGI.

The chain uses TRBV7-6 and TRBJ1-1; D unclear. CDR3 length equals 14 residues. Germline V gene sequence: CDR1 SGHVS, CDR2 FNYEAQ. Trimming removed 1 base at V and 6 bases at J, with 12 bases between. As DNA, the CDR3 is TGTGCCAGCAGCTTAGAAGCCCGAGGAGCTGAAGCTTTCTTT. Protein product: CASSLEARGAEAFF. The full variable domain, with the rest looked up from reference TRBV7-6 and TRBJ1-1, is GAGVSQSPRYKVTKRGQDVALRCDPISGHVSLYWYRQALGQGPEFLTYFNYEAQQDKSGLPNDRFSAERPEGSISTLTIQRTEQRDSAMYRCASSLEARGAEAFFGQGTRLTVV.

The CDR3 loop reads CASSQAVTPGKRADTQYF. For the CDR3, the DNA is TGCGCCAGCAGCCAAGCGGTAACCCCCGGGAAGAGGGCCGATACGCAGTATTTT. This rearrangement joins TRBV4-1 to TRBJ2-3, with TRBD2 as a possible D gene (5 bases). The V end lost 1 base, the J end lost 6 bases, and 23 bases lay between the germline ends. Germline CDR1 reads MGHRA; CDR2 reads YSYEKL. This CDR3 is 18 amino acids long.

This chain uses TRBV30 with TRBJ1-1; a weak D match, TRBD1 (6 bases). Germline CDR1 is GTSNPN and CDR2 is SVGIG (reference sequence). The CDR3 runs 17 residues. V was trimmed by 1 base and J by 4 bases, leaving 22 bases between them. The CDR3 DNA is TGTGCCTGGAGTGAGGGTGGGGGCGCTCCCTTTACCACTGAAGCTTTCTTT. Its protein is CAWSEGGGAPFTTEAFF.

This CDR3 reads CASSSYSVRDEQYF. The CDR3, as DNA: TGCGCCAGCAGCTCATACAGCGTTCGGGACGAGCAGTACTTC. The chain links TRBV5-1 to TRBJ2-7; the D is unclear. CDR1 and CDR2 (germline): SGHRS, YFSETQ. The CDR3 is 14 residues long. Deletions cut 3 bases from V and 5 bases from J, with 15 bases between.

The chain is built from TRBV7-2 and TRBJ2-1, with 11 bases identical to TRBD2. V gave up 3 bases and J gave up 4 bases; unmatched junction bases: 11. The CDR3 runs to 18 residues. Germline lookup yields CDR1 SGHTA and CDR2 FQGNSA. As DNA, the CDR3 is TGTGCCAGCAGCTTGACCGGACTTAGCGGGAGGGTTTACAATGAGCAGTTCTTC. Translated: CASSLTGLSGRVYNEQFF.

The rearrangement links TRBV27 to TRBJ2-7, with a tentative D call TRBD1 (5 bases). The length of the CDR3 is 13 residues. Looked up from germline, CDR1 is MNHEY and CDR2 is SMNVEV (reference sequence). Trimming removed 7 bases from V and 2 bases from J, with 12 bases in between. The DNA for the CDR3 is TGTGCCAGCAAGGGGCAGGGCACCTACGAGCAGTACTTC. It specifies CASKGQGTYEQYF.

This clone was seen a single time. Relative to the germline gene, one junction end is altered; a read error may explain this. The rearrangement uses TRBV7-9 and TRBJ2-1; TRBD2 matches 10 bases. The CDR3 length is 14 residues. The germline CDR1 and CDR2 sequences are SEHNR and FQNEAQ (reference sequence). The CDR3 reads CASSLAGAYNEQFF. The CDR3 coding sequence is TGTGCCAGCAGCCTAGCGGGGGCCTACAATGAGCAGTTCTTC.

The chain has TRBV11-3 and TRBJ2-5; 11 positions agree with TRBD2. The V segment lost 4 bases and the J segment 1 base; nucleotides outside the gene matches: 8. The CDR3 contains 17 residues. Germline-derived CDR1 and CDR2 are SGHNT and YENEEA. The CDR3 nucleotides are TGTGCCAGCAGCTCCACGGGTAGCGGGGGGGCCCAAGAGACCCAGTACTTC. This encodes CASSSTGSGGAQETQYF.

This chain joins TRBV4-3 and TRBJ2-7; D unclear. The germline V gene has CDR1 LGHNA and CDR2 YSLEER. The CDR3 length is 14 residues. The V end was cut by 3 bases, the J end by 6 bases, with 15 bases between. The CDR3 DNA reads as TGCGCCAGCAGCCAGCTTTCTGGGGTTGGCGAGCAGTACTTC. Its protein product is CASSQLSGVGEQYF.

This clone is deemed medium-sized. The chain employs TRBV9 and TRBJ2-7, with D tentatively TRBD1 (6 bases). In germline, CDR1 is SGDLS, CDR2 YYNGEE. The CDR3 spans 14 residues. V lost 0 bases to trimming and J lost 4 bases, with 11 bases between them. The CDR3 here is CASSVGQGYYEQYF. The CDR3 DNA is TGTGCCAGCAGCGTAGGGCAGGGGTATTACGAGCAGTACTTC. Full variable domain (rest looked up from reference TRBV9 and TRBJ2-7): DSGVTQTPKHLITATGQRVTLRCSPRSGDLSVYWYQQSLDQGLQFLIQYYNGEERAKGNILERFSAQQFPDLHSELNLSSLELGDSALYFCASSVGQGYYEQYFGPGTRLTVT.

This chain joins TRBV7-9 and TRBJ2-6; no firm D call. Per germline, CDR1 SEHNR and CDR2 FQNEAQ (reference sequence). CDR3 length: 19 residues. The germline V and J ends were trimmed by 2 bases and 0 bases, with 17 bases remaining between them. The CDR3 DNA reads as TGTGCCAGCAGCTTATCAATATCACGTTTTTCCTCTGGGGCCAACGTCCTGACTTTC. Protein sequence: CASSLSISRFSSGANVLTF.

The chain combines TRBV4-1 with TRBJ1-2; no clear D. The CDR3 is 13 amino acids. V gave up 2 bases and J gave up 4 bases, with 8 bases separating them. Germline CDR1 is MGHRA and CDR2 is YSYEKL. CDR3 protein: CASSQPAGYGYTF. CDR3 bases: TGCGCCAGCAGCCAACCAGCCGGCTATGGCTACACCTTC.

This clone was counted once. The V gene is TRBV30, the J gene TRBJ1-2; a weak D match, TRBD1 (6 bases). The germline CDR1 and CDR2 sequences are GTSNPN and SVGIG (reference sequence). CDR3 length equals 13 residues. Trimming stripped 1 base from V and 8 bases from J, with 14 bases between. The CDR3 spells CAWSAGGAGGYTF. The CDR3 DNA reads as TGTGCCTGGAGTGCCGGGGGCGCGGGGGGCTACACCTTC.

The rearrangement uses TRBV5-1 and TRBJ1-4; 8 bases agree with TRBD1. CDR1 and CDR2 (germline): SGHRS, YFSETQ. V was clipped by 3 bases and J by 4 bases; unmatched bases: 14. The CDR3 has 18 amino acids. CDR3 sequence: CASSSRQGASRVNEKLFF. DNA for the CDR3: TGCGCCAGCAGCTCAAGGCAGGGGGCCTCAAGGGTTAATGAAAAACTGTTTTTT.

The chain employs TRBV2 and TRBJ1-1, with 8 bases that match TRBD1. CDR1 is SNHLY and CDR2 is FYNNEI in the germline V gene. Trimming at V came to 7 bases and at J to 11 bases, leaving 15 bases not matched to a gene. The CDR3 has 14 residues. In DNA, the CDR3 is TGTGCCAGCACTACGGACAGGGCCCGCGTTCGCGCTTTCTTT. Translating gives CASTTDRARVRAFF.

The J gene is TRBJ2-7, the V gene TRBV30; D is uncertain. The V gene's germline CDR1 is GTSNPN and CDR2 SVGIG (reference sequence). The CDR3 contains 13 residues. Trimming cost V 7 bases and J 3 bases, with 16 bases left between them. CDR3 sequence (DNA): TGTGCCTCCAGGCCCTTCCCCTACTACGAGCAGTACTTC. Its protein product is CASRPFPYYEQYF.